This T cell receptor (beta chain) is from a study of T-cell reconstitution after alpha-beta-depleted transplantation in children. This clonotype showed up just a few times. The CDR3 covers 15 residues. V was cut by 2 bases and J by 1 base, with 11 bases left in between. Looked up from germline, CDR1 is MGHRA and CDR2 is YSYEKL. Unique molecular identifiers were incorporated when the TCRbeta library was constructed. In TCRdb, the PCR reads were re-called with MiXCR into one record per CDR3 protein. This sample has fewer than 500,000 distinct CDR3 sequences; 43% occur once, and the top ten carry 25% to 30%.

The receptor comes from a girl aged 2 to 10 with aplastic anemia, due to receive a stem cell transplant. The gene calls are TRBV4-1 and TRBJ1-1, with D perhaps matching TRBD1 (5 bases). Material: PBMCs, obtained before TCRalphabeta/CD19-depleted stem cell transplant. The CDR3 bases are TGCGCCAGCAGCCAACTCCCGACAGCGAACACTGAAGCTTTCTTT. It codes for CASSQLPTANTEAFF.